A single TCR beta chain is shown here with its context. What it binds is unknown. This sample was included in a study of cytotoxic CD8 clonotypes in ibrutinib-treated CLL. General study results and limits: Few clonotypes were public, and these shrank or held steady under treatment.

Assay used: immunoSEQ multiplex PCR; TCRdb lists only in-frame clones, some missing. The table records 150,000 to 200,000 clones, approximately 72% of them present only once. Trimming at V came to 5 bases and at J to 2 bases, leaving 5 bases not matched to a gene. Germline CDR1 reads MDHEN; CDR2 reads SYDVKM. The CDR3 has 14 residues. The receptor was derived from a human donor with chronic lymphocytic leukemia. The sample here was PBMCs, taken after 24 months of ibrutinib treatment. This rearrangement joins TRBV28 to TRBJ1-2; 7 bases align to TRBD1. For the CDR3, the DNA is TGTGCCAGCAGTCCCGGACAGGAGAACTATGGCTACACCTTC. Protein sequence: CASSPGQENYGYTF.